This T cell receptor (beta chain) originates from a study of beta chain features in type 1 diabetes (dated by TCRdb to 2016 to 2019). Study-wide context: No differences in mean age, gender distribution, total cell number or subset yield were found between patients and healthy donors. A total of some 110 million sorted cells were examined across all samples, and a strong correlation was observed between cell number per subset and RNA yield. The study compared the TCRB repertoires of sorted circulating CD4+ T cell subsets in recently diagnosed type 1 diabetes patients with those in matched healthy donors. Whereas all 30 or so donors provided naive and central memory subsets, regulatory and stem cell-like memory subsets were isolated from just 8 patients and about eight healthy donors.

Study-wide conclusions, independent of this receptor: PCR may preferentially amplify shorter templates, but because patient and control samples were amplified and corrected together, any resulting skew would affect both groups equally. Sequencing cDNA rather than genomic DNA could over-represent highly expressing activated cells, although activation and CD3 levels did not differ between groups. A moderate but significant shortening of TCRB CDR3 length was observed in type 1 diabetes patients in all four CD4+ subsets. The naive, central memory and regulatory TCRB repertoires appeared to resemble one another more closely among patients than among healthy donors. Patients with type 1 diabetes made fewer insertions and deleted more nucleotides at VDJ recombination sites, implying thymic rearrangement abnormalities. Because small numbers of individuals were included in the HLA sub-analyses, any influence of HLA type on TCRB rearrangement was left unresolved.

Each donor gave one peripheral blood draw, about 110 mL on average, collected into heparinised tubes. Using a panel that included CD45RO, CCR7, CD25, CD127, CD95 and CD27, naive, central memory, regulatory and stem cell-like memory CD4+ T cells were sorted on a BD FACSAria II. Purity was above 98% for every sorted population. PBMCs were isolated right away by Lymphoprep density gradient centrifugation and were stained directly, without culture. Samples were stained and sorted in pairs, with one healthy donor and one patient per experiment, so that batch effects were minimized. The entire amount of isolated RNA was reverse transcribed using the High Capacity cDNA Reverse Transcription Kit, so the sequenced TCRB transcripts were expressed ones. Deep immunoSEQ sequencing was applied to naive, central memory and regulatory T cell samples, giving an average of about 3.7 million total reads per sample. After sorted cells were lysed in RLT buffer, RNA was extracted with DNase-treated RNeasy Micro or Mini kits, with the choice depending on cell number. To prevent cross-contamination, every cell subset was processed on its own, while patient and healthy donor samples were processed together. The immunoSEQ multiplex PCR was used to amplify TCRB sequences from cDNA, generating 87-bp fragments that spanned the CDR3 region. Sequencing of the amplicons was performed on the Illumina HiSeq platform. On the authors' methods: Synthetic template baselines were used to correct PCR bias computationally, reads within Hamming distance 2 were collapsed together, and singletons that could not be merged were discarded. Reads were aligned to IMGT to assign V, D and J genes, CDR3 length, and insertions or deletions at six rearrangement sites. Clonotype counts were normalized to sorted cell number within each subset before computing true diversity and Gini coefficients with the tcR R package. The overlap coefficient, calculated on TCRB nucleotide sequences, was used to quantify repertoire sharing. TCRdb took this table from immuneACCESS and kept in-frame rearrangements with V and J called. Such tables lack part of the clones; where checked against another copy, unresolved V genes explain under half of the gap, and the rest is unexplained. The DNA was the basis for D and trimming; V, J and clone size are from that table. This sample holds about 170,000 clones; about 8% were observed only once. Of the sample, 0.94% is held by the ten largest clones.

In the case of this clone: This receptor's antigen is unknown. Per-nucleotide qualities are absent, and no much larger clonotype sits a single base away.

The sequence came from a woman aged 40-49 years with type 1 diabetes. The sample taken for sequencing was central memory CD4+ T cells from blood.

The base sequence is TGTGCCAGCAACCAGATCGGGGGGGGTCCAGATACGCAGTATTTT. It translates to CASNQIGGGPDTQYF. In this chain, TRBV9 is recombined with TRBJ2-3; 8 nucleotides in the junction match TRBD2. According to the germline V gene, CDR1 reads SGDLS and CDR2 reads YYNGEE. The junction shows trimming of 6 bases on V and 4 bases on J, and the gene matches do not reach 10 bases of it. From the cysteine up to the phenylalanine, the CDR3 has a length of 15 residues. Only the CDR3 DNA is retained, 45 bases long and in frame from the first base.